These T cell receptor beta chains were read from a single sample in a study of blood T cells in healthy people across ages. TCRdb re-called the 5' RACE reads with MiXCR, one entry per CDR3 protein. The sample consists of over a million distinct CDR3 sequences, around 42% of them appearing once. Sequenced sample: blood. The receptors were gathered from a young woman in good health. The CDR3 runs from the conserved cysteine through the conserved F or W. The D gene is left open where the match is weak. Not every row has a clone size; where given, it reads once, few, many or a size class.

CDR3 length: 14; clone size: many; J gene: TRBJ2-7; D gene: -; V gene: TRBV13; CDR3 protein: CASSSALGSYEQYF; CDR3 DNA: TGTGCCAGCAGCTCCGCTTTAGGGTCCTACGAGCAGTACTTC
CDR3 length: 15; clone size: -; J gene: TRBJ1-3; D gene: -; V gene: TRBV7-2; CDR3 protein: CASSLGGHRGNTIYF; CDR3 DNA: TGTGCCAGCAGCTTAGGGGGACACAGAGGAAACACCATATATTTT
CDR3 length: 14; clone size: -; J gene: TRBJ2-4; D gene: -; V gene: TRBV25-1; CDR3 protein: CASSDGREPYIQYF; CDR3 DNA: TGTGCCAGCAGTGATGGCAGGGAGCCTTACATTCAGTACTTC
CDR3 length: 15; clone size: -; J gene: TRBJ2-1; D gene: -; V gene: TRBV6-2/TRBV6-3; CDR3 protein: CASSYRGLQNNEQFF; CDR3 DNA: TGTGCCAGCAGTTATCGAGGACTACAGAACAATGAGCAGTTCTTC
CDR3 length: 13; clone size: many; J gene: TRBJ2-3; D gene: -; V gene: TRBV18; CDR3 protein: CASLPSLTDTQYF; CDR3 DNA: TGTGCCAGCCTCCCCTCTCTGACAGATACGCAGTATTTT
CDR3 length: 15; clone size: -; J gene: TRBJ2-1; D gene: TRBD2; V gene: TRBV6-5; CDR3 protein: CASSSGTSGMNEQFF; CDR3 DNA: TGTGCCAGCAGTTCCGGGACTAGCGGGATGAATGAGCAGTTCTTC
CDR3 length: 14; clone size: once; J gene: TRBJ1-4; D gene: TRBD1; V gene: TRBV20-1; CDR3 protein: CSARGQASAEKLFF; CDR3 DNA: TGCAGTGCTAGGGGACAGGCCAGCGCAGAAAAACTGTTTTTT
CDR3 length: 17; clone size: few; J gene: TRBJ1-2; D gene: -; V gene: TRBV4-2; CDR3 protein: CASSQEGRPTWDYGYTF; CDR3 DNA: TGTGCCAGCAGCCAAGAGGGACGACCGACATGGGACTATGGCTACACCTTC
CDR3 length: 15; clone size: -; J gene: TRBJ2-7; D gene: -; V gene: TRBV7-2; CDR3 protein: CASSPKGGGGYEQYF; CDR3 DNA: TGTGCCAGCAGCCCTAAAGGGGGTGGGGGGTACGAGCAGTACTTC
CDR3 length: 12; clone size: -; J gene: TRBJ1-2; D gene: TRBD1; V gene: TRBV2; CDR3 protein: CAIAGGAYGYTF; CDR3 DNA: TGTGCCATCGCAGGGGGCGCCTATGGCTACACCTTC
CDR3 length: 13; clone size: few; J gene: TRBJ2-7; D gene: TRBD2; V gene: TRBV7-7; CDR3 protein: CASSLRELGEQYF; CDR3 DNA: TGTGCCAGCAGCTTGCGGGAGTTAGGAGAGCAGTACTTC
CDR3 length: 17; clone size: -; J gene: TRBJ2-7; D gene: TRBD2; V gene: TRBV20-1; CDR3 protein: CSASLTSGIGTYNEQYF; CDR3 DNA: TGCAGTGCTAGCCTGACTAGCGGGATAGGGACCTACAATGAGCAGTACTTC
CDR3 length: 12; clone size: few; J gene: TRBJ1-1; D gene: -; V gene: TRBV27; CDR3 protein: CASSPLGGVAFF; CDR3 DNA: TGTGCCAGCAGTCCCCTCGGCGGGGTAGCTTTCTTT
CDR3 length: 15; clone size: few; J gene: TRBJ2-7; D gene: -; V gene: TRBV5-1; CDR3 protein: CASSLAGQRSYEQYF; CDR3 DNA: TGCGCCAGCAGCTTGGCCGGGCAGCGATCCTACGAGCAGTACTTC
CDR3 length: 15; clone size: -; J gene: TRBJ1-6; D gene: TRBD1; V gene: TRBV20-1; CDR3 protein: CSARVGTGVNSPLHF; CDR3 DNA: TGCAGTGCTAGAGTGGGGACAGGGGTCAACTCACCCCTCCACTTT
CDR3 length: 15; clone size: -; J gene: TRBJ2-5; D gene: TRBD2; V gene: TRBV6-2/TRBV6-3; CDR3 protein: CASSYLAETQETQYF; CDR3 DNA: TGTGCCAGCAGTTACCTAGCGGAAACTCAAGAGACCCAGTACTTC
CDR3 length: 18; clone size: few; J gene: TRBJ2-1; D gene: TRBD2; V gene: TRBV12-3/TRBV12-4; CDR3 protein: CASSPRDKEGLAGGEQFF; CDR3 DNA: TGTGCCAGCAGTCCCCGGGATAAGGAGGGACTAGCGGGAGGCGAGCAGTTCTTC
CDR3 length: 15; clone size: once; J gene: TRBJ2-7; D gene: -; V gene: TRBV7-2; CDR3 protein: CASSRMTSSSYEQYF; CDR3 DNA: TGTGCCAGCAGCCGGATGACGTCCAGCTCCTACGAGCAGTACTTC
CDR3 length: 15; clone size: few; J gene: TRBJ2-5; D gene: -; V gene: TRBV4-2; CDR3 protein: CASSLNRDSQETQYF; CDR3 DNA: TGTGCCAGCAGCCTCAACCGGGACTCACAAGAGACCCAGTACTTC
CDR3 length: 14; clone size: -; J gene: TRBJ2-7; D gene: -; V gene: TRBV6-4; CDR3 protein: CASSDSPNSYEQYF; CDR3 DNA: TGTGCCAGCAGTGACTCCCCTAACTCCTACGAGCAGTACTTC
CDR3 length: 12; clone size: -; J gene: TRBJ1-1; D gene: -; V gene: TRBV4-1; CDR3 protein: CASSLLSGEAFF; CDR3 DNA: TGCGCCAGCAGCCTTCTTTCGGGGGAAGCTTTCTTT
CDR3 length: 12; clone size: -; J gene: TRBJ2-7; D gene: -; V gene: TRBV11-2; CDR3 protein: CAIGGVWYEQYF; CDR3 DNA: TGTGCCATTGGGGGAGTATGGTACGAGCAGTACTTC
CDR3 length: 15; clone size: -; J gene: TRBJ1-3; D gene: -; V gene: TRBV4-1; CDR3 protein: CASSPRQVAGNTIYF; CDR3 DNA: TGCGCCAGCAGCCCTCGACAGGTTGCTGGAAACACCATATATTTT
CDR3 length: 17; clone size: few; J gene: TRBJ2-5; D gene: -; V gene: TRBV7-9; CDR3 protein: CASSLGLAGGPQETQYF; CDR3 DNA: TGTGCCAGCAGCTTGGGTCTAGCCGGAGGGCCCCAGGAGACCCAGTACTTC
CDR3 length: 15; clone size: -; J gene: TRBJ2-7; D gene: TRBD2; V gene: TRBV3-1; CDR3 protein: CASSQVAGGLGEQYF; CDR3 DNA: TGTGCCAGCAGCCAAGTAGCGGGGGGGCTCGGCGAGCAGTACTTC
CDR3 length: 15; clone size: few; J gene: TRBJ2-4; D gene: -; V gene: TRBV5-1; CDR3 protein: CASSFLPVAKNIQYF; CDR3 DNA: TGCGCCAGCAGCTTTCTCCCAGTAGCCAAAAACATTCAGTACTTC
CDR3 length: 13; clone size: -; J gene: TRBJ2-7; D gene: -; V gene: TRBV29-1; CDR3 protein: CSVDGETRYEQYF; CDR3 DNA: TGCAGCGTTGACGGTGAGACCCGCTACGAGCAGTACTTC
CDR3 length: 22; clone size: once; J gene: TRBJ1-2; D gene: -; V gene: TRBV12-5; CDR3 protein: CASGLSSDSIRADLGDYYGYTF; CDR3 DNA: TGTGCTAGTGGTTTGTCGTCGGACTCTATTCGCGCGGACCTCGGGGACTACTATGGCTACACCTTC
CDR3 length: 14; clone size: -; J gene: TRBJ1-1; D gene: -; V gene: TRBV20-1; CDR3 protein: CSARDGQMNTEAFF; CDR3 DNA: TGCAGTGCTAGAGATGGGCAGATGAACACTGAAGCTTTCTTT
CDR3 length: 15; clone size: few; J gene: TRBJ2-7; D gene: TRBD2; V gene: TRBV2; CDR3 protein: CASTQGTRNYNEQYF; CDR3 DNA: TGTGCCAGCACCCAAGGGACTAGGAACTACAATGAGCAGTACTTC
CDR3 length: 16; clone size: few; J gene: TRBJ2-5; D gene: TRBD2; V gene: TRBV12-5; CDR3 protein: CASGLGTSAWEETQYF; CDR3 DNA: TGTGCTAGTGGCCTCGGGACTAGCGCTTGGGAAGAGACCCAGTACTTC
CDR3 length: 14; clone size: -; J gene: TRBJ2-7; D gene: -; V gene: TRBV20-1; CDR3 protein: CSARAIPSSDEQNF; CDR3 DNA: TGCAGTGCTAGAGCGATACCCAGCAGCGACGAGCAGAACTTC
CDR3 length: 16; clone size: -; J gene: TRBJ2-2; D gene: -; V gene: TRBV27; CDR3 protein: CASSLYEGTNTGELFF; CDR3 DNA: TGTGCCAGCAGTTTATATGAGGGAACGAACACCGGGGAGCTGTTTTTT
CDR3 length: 17; clone size: -; J gene: TRBJ2-3; D gene: TRBD2; V gene: TRBV6-1; CDR3 protein: CASRKAGTSGSTDTQYF; CDR3 DNA: TGTGCCAGCAGAAAGGCCGGGACTAGCGGGAGCACAGATACGCAGTATTTT
CDR3 length: 13; clone size: -; J gene: TRBJ1-5; D gene: -; V gene: TRBV2; CDR3 protein: CATIDSLNQPQHF; CDR3 DNA: TGTGCCACCATAGACAGTCTCAATCAGCCCCAGCATTTT